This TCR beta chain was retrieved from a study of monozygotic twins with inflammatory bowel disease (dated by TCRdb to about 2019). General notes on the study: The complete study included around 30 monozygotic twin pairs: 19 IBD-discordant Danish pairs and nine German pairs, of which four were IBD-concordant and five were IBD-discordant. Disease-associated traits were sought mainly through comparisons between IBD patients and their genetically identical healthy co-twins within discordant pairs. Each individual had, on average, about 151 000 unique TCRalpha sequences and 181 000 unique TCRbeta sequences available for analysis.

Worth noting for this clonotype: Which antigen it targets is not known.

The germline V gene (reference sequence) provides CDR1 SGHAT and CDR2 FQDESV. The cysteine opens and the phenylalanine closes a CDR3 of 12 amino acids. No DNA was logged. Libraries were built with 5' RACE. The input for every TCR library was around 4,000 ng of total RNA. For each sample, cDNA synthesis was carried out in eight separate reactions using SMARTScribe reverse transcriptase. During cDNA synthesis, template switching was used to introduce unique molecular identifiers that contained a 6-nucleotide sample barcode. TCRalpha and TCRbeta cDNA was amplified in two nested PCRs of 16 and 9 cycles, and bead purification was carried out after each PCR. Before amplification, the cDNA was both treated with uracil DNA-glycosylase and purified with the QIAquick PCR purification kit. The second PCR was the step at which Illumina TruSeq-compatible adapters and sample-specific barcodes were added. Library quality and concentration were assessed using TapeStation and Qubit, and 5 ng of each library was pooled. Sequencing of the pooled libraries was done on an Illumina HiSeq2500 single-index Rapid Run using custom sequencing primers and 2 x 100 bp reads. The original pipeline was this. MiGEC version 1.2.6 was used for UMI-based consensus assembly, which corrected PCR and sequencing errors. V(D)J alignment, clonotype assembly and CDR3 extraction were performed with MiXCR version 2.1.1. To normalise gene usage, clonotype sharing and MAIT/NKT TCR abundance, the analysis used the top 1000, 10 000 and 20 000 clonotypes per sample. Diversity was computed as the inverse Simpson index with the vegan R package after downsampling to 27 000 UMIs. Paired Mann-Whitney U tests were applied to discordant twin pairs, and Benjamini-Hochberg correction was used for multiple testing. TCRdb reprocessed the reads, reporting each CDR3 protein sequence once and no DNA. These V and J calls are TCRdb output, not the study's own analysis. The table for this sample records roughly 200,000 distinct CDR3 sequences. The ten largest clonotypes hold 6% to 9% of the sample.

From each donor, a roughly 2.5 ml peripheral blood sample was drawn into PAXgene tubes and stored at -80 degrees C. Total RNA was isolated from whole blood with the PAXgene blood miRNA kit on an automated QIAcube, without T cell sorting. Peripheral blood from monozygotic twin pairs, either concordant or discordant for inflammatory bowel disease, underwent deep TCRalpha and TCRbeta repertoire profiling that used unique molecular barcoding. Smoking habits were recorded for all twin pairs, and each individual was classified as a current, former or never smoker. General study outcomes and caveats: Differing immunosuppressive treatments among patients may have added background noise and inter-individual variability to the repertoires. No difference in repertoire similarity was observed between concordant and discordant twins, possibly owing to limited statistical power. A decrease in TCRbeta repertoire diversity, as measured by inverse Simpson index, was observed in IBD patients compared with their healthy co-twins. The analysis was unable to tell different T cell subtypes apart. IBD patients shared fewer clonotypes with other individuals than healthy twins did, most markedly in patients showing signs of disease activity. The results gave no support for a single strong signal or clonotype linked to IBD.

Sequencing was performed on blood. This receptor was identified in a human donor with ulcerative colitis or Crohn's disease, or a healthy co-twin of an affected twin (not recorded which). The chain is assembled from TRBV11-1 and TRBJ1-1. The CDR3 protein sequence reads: CASSLGITEAFF.